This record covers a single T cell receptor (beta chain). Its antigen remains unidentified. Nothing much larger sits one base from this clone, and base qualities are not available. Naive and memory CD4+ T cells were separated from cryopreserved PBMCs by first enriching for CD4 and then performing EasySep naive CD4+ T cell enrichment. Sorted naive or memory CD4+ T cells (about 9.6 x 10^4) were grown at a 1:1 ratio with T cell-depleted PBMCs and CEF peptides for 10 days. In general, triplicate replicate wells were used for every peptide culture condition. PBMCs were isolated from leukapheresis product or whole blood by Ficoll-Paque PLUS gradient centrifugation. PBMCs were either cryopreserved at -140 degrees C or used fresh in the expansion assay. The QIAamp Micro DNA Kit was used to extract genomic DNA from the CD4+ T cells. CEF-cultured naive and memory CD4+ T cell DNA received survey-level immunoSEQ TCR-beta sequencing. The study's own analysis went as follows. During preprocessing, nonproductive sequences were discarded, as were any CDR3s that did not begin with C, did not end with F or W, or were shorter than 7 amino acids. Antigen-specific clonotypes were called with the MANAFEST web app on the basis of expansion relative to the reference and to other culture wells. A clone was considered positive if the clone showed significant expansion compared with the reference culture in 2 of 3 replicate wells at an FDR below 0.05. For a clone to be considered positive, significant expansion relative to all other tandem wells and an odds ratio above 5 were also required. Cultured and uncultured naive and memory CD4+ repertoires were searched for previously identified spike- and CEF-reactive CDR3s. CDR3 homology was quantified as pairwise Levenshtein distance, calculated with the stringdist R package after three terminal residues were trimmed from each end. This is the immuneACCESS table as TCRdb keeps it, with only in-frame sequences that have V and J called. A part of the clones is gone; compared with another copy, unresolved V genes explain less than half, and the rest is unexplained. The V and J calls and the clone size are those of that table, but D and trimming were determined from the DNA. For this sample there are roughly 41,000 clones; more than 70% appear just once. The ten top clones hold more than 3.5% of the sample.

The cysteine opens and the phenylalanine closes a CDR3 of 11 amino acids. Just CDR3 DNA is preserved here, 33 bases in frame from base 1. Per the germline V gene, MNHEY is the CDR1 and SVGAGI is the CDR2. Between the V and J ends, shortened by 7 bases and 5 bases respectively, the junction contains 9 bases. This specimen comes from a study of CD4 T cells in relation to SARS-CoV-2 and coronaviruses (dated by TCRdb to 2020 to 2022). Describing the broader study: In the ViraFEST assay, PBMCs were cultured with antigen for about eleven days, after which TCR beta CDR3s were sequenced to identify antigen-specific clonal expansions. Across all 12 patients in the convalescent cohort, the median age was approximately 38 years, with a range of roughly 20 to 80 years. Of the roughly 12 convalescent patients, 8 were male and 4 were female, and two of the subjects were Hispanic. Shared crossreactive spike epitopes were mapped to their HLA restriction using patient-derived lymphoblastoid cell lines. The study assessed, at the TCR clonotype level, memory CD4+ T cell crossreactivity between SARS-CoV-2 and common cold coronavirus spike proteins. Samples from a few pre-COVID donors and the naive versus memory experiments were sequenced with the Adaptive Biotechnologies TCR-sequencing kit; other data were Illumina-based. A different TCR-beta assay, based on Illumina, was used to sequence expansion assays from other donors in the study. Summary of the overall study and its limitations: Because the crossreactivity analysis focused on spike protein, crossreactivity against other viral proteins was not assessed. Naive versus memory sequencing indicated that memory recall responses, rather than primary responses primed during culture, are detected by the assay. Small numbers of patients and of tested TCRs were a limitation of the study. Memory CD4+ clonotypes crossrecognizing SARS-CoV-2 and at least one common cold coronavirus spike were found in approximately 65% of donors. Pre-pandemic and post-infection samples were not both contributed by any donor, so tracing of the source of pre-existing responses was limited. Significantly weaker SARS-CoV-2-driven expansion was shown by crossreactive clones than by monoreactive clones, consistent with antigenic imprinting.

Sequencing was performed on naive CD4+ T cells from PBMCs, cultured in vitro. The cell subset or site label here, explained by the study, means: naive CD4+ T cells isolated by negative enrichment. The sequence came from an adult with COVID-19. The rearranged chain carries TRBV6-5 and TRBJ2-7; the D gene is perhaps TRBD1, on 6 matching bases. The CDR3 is CASTQGNEQYF. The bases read TGTGCCAGCACCCAGGGGAACGAGCAGTACTTC.